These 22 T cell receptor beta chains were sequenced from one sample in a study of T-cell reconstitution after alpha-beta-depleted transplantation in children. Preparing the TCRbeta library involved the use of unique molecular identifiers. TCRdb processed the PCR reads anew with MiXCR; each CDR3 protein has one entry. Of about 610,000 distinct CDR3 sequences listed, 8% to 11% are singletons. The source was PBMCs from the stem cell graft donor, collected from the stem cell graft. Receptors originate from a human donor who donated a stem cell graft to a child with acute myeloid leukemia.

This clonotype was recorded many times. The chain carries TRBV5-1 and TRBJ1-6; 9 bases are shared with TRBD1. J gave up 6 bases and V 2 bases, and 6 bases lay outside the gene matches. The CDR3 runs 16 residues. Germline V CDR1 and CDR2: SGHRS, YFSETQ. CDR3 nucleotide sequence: TGCGCCAGCAGCTTCCAATTGACAGGGGGTAATTCACCCCTCCACTTT. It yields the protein CASSFQLTGGNSPLHF.

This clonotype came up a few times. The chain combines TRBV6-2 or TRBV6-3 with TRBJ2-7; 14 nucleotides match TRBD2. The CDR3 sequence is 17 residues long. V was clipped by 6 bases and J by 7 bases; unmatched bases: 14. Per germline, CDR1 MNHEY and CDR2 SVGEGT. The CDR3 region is CASSQGLAGGRGGEQYF. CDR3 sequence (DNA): TGTGCCAGCAGCCAAGGACTAGCGGGAGGACGAGGGGGAGAGCAGTACTTC.

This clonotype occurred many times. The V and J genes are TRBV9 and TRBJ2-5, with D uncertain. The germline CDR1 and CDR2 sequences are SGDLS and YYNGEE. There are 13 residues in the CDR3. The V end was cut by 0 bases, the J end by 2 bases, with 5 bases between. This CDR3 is CASSVVSQETQYF. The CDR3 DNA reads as TGTGCCAGCAGCGTAGTGAGTCAAGAGACCCAGTACTTC.

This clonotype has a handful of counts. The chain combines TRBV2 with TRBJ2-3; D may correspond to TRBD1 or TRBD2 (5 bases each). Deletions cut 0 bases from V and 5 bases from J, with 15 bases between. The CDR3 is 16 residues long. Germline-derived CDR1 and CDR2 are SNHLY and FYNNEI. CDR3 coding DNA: TGTGCCAGCAGTGAAGCCCCCCCTTTGAGGGGAGATACGCAGTATTTT. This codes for CASSEAPPLRGDTQYF.

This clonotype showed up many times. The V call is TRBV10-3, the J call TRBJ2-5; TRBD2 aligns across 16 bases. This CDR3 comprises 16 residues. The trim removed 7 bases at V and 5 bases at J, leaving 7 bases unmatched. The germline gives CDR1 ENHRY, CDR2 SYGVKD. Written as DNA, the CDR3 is TGTGCCATCATGAGGGGACTAGCGGGAGGGGACGAGACCCAGTACTTC. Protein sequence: CAIMRGLAGGDETQYF.

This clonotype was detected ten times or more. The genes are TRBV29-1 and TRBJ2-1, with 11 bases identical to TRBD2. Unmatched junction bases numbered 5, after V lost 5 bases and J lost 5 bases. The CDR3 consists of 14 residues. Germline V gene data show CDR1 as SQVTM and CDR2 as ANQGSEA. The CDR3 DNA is TGCAGCGTTAAAACTAGCGGGAGTAACAATGAGCAGTTCTTC. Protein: CSVKTSGSNNEQFF.

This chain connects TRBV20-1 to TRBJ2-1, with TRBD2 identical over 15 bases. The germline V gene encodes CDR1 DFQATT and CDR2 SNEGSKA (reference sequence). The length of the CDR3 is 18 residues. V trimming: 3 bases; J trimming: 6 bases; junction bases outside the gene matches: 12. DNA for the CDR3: TGCAGTGCTAGGGGGGGACTAGCGGGAGGTGGGGAAATCAATGAGCAGTTCTTC. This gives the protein CSARGGLAGGGEINEQFF.

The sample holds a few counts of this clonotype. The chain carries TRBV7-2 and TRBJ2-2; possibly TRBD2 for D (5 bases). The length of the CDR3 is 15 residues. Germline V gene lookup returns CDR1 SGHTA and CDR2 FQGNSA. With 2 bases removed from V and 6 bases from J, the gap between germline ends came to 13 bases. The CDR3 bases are TGTGCCAGCAGCTTAAGAGCGGATCGGGCCGGGGAGCTGTTTTTT. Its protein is CASSLRADRAGELFF.

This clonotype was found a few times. The CDR3 bases are TGTGCCAGCAGTGGACACGGGACAGGGACAAGAGATACGCAGTATTTT. It translates to CASSGHGTGTRDTQYF. The chain carries TRBV25-1 and TRBJ2-3; TRBD1 aligns across 9 bases. CDR3 length: 16 residues. V lost 4 bases to trimming and J lost 5 bases; unmatched junction nucleotides: 10. Germline V gives CDR1 MGHDK, CDR2 SYGVNS. The variable domain in full, completed from reference TRBV25-1 and TRBJ2-3, reads EADIYQTPRYLVIGTGKKITLECSQTMGHDKMYWYQQDPGMELHLIHYSYGVNSTEKGDLSSESTVSRIRTEHFPLTLESARPSHTSQYLCASSGHGTGTRDTQYFGPGTRLTVL.

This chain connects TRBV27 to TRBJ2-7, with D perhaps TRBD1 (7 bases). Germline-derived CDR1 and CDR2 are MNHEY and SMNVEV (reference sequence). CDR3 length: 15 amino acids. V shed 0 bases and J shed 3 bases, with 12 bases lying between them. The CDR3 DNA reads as TGTGCCAGCAGTTTATCCCAGGGGGGCTACTACGAGCAGTACTTC. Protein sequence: CASSLSQGGYYEQYF.

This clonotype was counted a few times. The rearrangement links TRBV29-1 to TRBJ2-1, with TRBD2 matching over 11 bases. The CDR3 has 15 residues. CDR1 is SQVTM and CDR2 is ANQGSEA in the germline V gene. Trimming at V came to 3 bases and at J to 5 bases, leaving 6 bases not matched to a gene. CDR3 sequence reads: CSVDSGTSGDNEQFF. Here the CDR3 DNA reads TGCAGCGTTGATTCCGGGACTAGCGGCGACAATGAGCAGTTCTTC.

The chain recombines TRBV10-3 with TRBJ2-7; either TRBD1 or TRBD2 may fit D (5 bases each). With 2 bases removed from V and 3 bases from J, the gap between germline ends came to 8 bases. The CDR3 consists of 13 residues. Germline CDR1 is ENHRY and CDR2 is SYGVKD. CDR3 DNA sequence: TGTGCCATCAGTGAGGAGGGGAACTACGAGCAGTACTTC. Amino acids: CAISEEGNYEQYF.

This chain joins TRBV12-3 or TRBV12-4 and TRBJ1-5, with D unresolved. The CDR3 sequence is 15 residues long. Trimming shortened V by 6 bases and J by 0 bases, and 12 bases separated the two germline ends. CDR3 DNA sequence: TGTGCCAGCAGGGCCCAGGAATATAGCAATCAGCCCCAGCATTTT. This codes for CASRAQEYSNQPQHF.

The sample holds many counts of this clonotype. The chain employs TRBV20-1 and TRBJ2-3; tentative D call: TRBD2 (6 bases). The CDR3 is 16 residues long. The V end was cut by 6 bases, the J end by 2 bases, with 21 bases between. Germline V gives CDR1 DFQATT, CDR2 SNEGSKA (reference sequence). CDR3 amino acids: CSAVDVRDSNTDTQYF. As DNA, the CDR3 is TGCAGTGCGGTAGATGTCCGGGACTCCAACACAGATACGCAGTATTTT.

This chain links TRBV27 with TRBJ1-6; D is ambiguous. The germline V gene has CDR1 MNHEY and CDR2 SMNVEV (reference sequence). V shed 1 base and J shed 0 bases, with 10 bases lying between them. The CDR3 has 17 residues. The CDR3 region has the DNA TGTGCCAGCAGTTTATACCGGGAAAGCTCCTATAATTCACCCCTCCACTTT. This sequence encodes CASSLYRESSYNSPLHF.

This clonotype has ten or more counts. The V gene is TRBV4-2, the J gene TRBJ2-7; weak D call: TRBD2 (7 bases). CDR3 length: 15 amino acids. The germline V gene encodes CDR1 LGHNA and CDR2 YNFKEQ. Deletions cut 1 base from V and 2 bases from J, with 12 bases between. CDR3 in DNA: TGTGCCAGCAGCCAAGGGGAGGGGGAGGCCTACGAGCAGTACTTC. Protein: CASSQGEGEAYEQYF.

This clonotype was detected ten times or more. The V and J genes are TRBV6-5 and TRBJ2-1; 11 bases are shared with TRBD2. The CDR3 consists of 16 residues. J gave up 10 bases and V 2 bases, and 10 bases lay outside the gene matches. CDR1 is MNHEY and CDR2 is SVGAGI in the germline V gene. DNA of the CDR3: TGTGCCAGCAGTTACCTTATTAGCGGGAGGGGTAGGGAGCAGTTCTTC. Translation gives CASSYLISGRGREQFF.

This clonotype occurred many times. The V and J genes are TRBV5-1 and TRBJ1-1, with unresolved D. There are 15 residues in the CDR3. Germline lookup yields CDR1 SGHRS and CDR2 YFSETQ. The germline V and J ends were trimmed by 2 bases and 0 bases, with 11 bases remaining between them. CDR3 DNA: TGCGCCAGCAGCTTCCGGCTCCCCATGAACACTGAAGCTTTCTTT. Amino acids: CASSFRLPMNTEAFF.

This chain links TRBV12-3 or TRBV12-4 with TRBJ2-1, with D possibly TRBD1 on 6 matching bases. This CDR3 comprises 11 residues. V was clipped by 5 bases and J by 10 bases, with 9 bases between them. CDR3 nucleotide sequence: TGTGCCAGCAGTAGGACAGCAGAGCAGTTCTTC. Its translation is CASSRTAEQFF.

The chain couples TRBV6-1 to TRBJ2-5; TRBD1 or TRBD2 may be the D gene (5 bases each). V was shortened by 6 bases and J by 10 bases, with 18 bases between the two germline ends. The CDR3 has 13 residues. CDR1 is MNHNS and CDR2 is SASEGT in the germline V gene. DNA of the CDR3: TGTGCCAGCAGAGTTACGTCGGGGCCTCGCCAGTACTTC. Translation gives CASRVTSGPRQYF.

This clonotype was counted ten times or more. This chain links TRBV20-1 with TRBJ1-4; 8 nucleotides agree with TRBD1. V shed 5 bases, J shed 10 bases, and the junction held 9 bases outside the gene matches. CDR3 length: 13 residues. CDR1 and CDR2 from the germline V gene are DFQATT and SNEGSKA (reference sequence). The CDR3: CSAPDRAEGKLFF. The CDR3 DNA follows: TGCAGTGCTCCGGACAGGGCGGAGGGAAAACTGTTTTTT.

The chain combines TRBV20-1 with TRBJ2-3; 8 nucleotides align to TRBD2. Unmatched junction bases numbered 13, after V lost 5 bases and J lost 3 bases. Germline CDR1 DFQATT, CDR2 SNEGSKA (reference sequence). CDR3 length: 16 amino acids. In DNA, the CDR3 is TGCAGTGCTCCATACTTGGGACTAGGAGCAACAGATACGCAGTATTTT. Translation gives CSAPYLGLGATDTQYF.